This TCR beta chain originates from a study of control samples from healthy donors and cancer patients. The CDR3 is 16 residues long. Germline lookup yields CDR1 SGHAT and CDR2 FQNNGV. In regard to this clone: At one end the junction does not follow the germline gene, possibly because of a read error. Other DNA sequences of this sample code for an identical CDR3.

TCRdb keeps only in-frame clones here, not all; method: immunoSEQ multiplex PCR. The sample yields about 170,000 clones, 94% seen once. This receptor was taken from a woman under 30 in good health. Sequenced input: blood. V and J are TRBV11-2 and TRBJ2-1; 8 bases map to TRBD1. The CDR3 loop reads CASSAHQGARINEQFF. Written as DNA, the CDR3 is TGTGCCAGCAGCGCACACCAGGGGGCGCGAATCAATGAACAGTTCTTC.